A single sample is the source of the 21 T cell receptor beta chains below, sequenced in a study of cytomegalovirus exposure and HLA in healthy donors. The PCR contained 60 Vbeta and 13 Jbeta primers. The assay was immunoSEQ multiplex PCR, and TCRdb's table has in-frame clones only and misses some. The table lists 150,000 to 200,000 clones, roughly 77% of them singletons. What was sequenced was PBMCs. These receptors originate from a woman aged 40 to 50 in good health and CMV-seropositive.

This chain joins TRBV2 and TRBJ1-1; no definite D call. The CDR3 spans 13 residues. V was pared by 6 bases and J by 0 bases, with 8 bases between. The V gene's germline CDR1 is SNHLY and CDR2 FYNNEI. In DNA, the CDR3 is TGTGCCAGCAGCGCGGACTTGAACACTGAAGCTTTCTTT. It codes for CASSADLNTEAFF.

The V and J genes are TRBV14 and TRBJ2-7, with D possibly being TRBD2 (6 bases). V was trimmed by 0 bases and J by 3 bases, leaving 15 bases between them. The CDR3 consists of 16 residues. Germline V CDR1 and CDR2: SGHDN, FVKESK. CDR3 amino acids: CASSQDWGEVHYEQYF. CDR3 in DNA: TGTGCCAGCAGCCAAGATTGGGGGGAAGTGCACTACGAGCAGTACTTC. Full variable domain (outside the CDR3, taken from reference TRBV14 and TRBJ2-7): EAGVTQFPSHSVIEKGQTVTLRCDPISGHDNLYWYRRVMGKEIKFLLHFVKESKQDESGMPNNRFLAERTGGTYSTLKVQPAELEDSGVYFCASSQDWGEVHYEQYFGPGTRLTVT.

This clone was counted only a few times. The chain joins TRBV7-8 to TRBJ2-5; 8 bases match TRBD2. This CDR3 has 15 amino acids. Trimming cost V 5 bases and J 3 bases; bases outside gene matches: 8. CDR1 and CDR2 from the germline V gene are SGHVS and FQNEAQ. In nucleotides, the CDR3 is TGTGCCAGCAGCCCTTCCGGGGGGGGTAAAGAGACCCAGTACTTC. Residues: CASSPSGGGKETQYF.

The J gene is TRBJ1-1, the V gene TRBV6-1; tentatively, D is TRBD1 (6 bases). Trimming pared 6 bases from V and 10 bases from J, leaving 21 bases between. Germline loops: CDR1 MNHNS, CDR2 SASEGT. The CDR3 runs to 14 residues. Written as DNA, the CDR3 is TGTGCCAGCAGCCTCGCTGGGGGGGCGGTGGGAGCTTTCTTT. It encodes CASSLAGGAVGAFF.

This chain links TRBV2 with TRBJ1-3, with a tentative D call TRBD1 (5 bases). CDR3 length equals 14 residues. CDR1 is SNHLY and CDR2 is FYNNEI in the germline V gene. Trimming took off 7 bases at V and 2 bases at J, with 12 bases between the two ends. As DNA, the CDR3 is TGTGCCAGCAACATTTTAGGGGCTGGAAACACCATATATTTT. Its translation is CASNILGAGNTIYF.

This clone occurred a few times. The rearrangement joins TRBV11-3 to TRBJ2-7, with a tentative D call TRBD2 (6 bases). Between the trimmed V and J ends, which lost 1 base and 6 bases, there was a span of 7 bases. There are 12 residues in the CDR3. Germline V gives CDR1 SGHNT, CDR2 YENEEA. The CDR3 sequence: CASSLGRGEQYF. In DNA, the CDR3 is TGTGCCAGCAGCTTAGGGAGGGGCGAGCAGTACTTC. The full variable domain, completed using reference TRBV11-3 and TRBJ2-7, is EAGVVQSPRYKIIEKKQPVAFWCNPISGHNTLYWYLQNLGQGPELLIRYENEEAVDDSQLPKDRFSAERLKGVDSTLKIQPAELGDSAVYLCASSLGRGEQYFGPGTRLTVT.

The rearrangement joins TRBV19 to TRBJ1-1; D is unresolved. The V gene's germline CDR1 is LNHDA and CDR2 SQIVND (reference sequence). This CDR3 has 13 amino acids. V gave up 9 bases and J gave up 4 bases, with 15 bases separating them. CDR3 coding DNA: TGTGCCAGCATCTCTACCCGGGGCACTGAAGCTTTCTTT. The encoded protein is CASISTRGTEAFF.

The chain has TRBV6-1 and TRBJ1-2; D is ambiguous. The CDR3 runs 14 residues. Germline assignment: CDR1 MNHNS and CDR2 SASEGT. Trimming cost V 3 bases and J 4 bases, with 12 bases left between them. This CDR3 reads CASSEAGLGYGYTF. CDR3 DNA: TGTGCCAGCAGTGAGGCAGGATTAGGCTATGGCTACACCTTC.

This chain's CDR3 is CASSTTWGDLTDYGYTF. The CDR3 DNA reads TGTGCCAGCAGCACGACGTGGGGGGACCTGACGGACTATGGCTACACCTTC. The chain is built from TRBV28 and TRBJ1-2, with D possibly TRBD1 on 5 matching bases. The V gene lost 6 bases and the J gene lost 3 bases, with 23 bases spanning the gap. This CDR3 comprises 17 residues. In germline, CDR1 is MDHEN, CDR2 SYDVKM.

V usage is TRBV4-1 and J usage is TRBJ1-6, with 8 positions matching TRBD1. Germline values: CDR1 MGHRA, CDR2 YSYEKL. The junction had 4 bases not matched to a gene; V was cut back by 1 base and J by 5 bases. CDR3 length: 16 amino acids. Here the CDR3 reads CASSQGTGPNNSPLHF. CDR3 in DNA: TGCGCCAGCAGCCAAGGGACAGGGCCAAATAATTCACCCCTCCACTTT.

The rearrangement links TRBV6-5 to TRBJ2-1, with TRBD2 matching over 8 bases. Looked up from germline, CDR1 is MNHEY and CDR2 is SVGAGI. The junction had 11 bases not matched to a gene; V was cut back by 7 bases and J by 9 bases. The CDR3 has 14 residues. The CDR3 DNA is TGTGCCAGCACCGCTCTAGCGGGTGCGTCTGAGCAGTTCTTC. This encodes CASTALAGASEQFF.

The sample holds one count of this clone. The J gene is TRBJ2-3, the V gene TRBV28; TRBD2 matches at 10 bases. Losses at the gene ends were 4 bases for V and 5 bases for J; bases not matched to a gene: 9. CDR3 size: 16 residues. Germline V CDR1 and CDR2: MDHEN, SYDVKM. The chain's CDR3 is CASSSPAGGPGDTQYF. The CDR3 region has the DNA TGTGCCAGCAGTTCTCCAGCGGGAGGGCCGGGAGATACGCAGTATTTT.

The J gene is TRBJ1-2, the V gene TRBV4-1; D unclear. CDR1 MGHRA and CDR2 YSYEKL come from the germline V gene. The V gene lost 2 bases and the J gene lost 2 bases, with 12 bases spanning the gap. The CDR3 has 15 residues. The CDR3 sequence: CASSQTHGVNYGYTF. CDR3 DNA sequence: TGCGCCAGCAGCCAAACCCACGGGGTAAACTATGGCTACACCTTC.

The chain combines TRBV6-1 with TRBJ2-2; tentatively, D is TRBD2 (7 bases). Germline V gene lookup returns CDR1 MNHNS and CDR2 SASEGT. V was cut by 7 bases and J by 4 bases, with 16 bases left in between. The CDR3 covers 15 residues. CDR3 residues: CASTGGGGGTGELFF. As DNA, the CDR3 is TGTGCCAGCACGGGGGGCGGAGGGGGCACCGGGGAGCTGTTTTTT.

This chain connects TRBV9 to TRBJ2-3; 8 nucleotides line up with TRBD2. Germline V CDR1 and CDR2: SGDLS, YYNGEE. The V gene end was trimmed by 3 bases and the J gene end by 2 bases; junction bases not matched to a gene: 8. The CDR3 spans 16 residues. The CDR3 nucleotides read TGTGCCAGCAGCGGGGGGAGCGGGAGACACACAGATACGCAGTATTTT. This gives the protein CASSGGSGRHTDTQYF.

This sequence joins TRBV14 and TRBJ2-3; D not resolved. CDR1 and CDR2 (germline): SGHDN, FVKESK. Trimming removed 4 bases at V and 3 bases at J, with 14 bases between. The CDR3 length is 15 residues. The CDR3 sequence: CASSPAYSVTDTQYF. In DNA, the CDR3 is TGTGCCAGCAGCCCTGCTTACAGTGTGACAGATACGCAGTATTTT.

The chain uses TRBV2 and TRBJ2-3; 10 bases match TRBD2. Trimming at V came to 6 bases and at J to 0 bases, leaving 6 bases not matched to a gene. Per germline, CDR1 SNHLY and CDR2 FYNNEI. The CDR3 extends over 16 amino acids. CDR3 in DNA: TGTGCCAGCAGACTCCGGACTAGCGGAAGCACAGATACGCAGTATTTT. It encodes CASRLRTSGSTDTQYF.

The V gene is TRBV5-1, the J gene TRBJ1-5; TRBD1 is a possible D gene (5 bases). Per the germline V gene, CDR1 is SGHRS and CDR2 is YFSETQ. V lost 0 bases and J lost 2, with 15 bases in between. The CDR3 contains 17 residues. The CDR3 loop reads CASSLVGGWHGNQPQHF. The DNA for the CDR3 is TGCGCCAGCAGCTTGGTGGGGGGGTGGCACGGCAATCAGCCCCAGCATTTT.

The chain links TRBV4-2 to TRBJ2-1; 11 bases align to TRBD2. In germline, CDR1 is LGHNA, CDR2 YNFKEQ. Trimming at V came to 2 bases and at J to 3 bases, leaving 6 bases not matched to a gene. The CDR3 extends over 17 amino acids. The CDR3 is CASSQSLTSGSYNEQFF. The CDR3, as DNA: TGTGCCAGCAGCCAAAGCCTCACTAGCGGGAGCTACAATGAGCAGTTCTTC.

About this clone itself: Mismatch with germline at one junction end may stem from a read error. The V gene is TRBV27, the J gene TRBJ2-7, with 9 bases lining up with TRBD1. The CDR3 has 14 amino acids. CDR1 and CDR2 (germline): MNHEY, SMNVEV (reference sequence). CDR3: CASSPYTTGGAMDF. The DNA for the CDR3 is TGTGCCAGCTCGCCCTATACGACAGGGGGGGCTATGGACTTC.

CDR3 nucleotides: TGTGCCAGCAGCTTAGCCCGGACAGGGGGCACTGAAGCTTTCTTT. Its protein product is CASSLARTGGTEAFF. This chain links TRBV11-2 with TRBJ1-1; 10 bases match TRBD1. This CDR3 has 15 residues. Germline-derived CDR1 and CDR2 are SGHAT and FQNNGV. The trim removed 1 base at V and 4 bases at J, leaving 3 bases unmatched.